This T cell receptor (beta chain) was retrieved from a study of T cells in Graves' hyperthyroidism and ophthalmopathy. Amplified TCR beta CDR3 regions came from RNA transcripts. First-round RT-PCR with HTBI primers amplified the TCR CDR3 region. MiXCR was run by TCRdb on the multiplex PCR reads, yielding one entry per CDR3 protein. The data show some 440,000 distinct CDR3 sequences, 15% to 17% seen once. Graves' hyperthyroidism qualified as stable when ophthalmopathy did not progress within 18 months. Source material for PBMCs was about 10 ml fresh peripheral blood. This clonotype was picked up many times. The CDR3 totals 15 residues. V trimming: 2 bases; J trimming: 10 bases; junction bases outside the gene matches: 14. Per germline, CDR1 DFQATT and CDR2 SNEGSKA (reference sequence).

The rearrangement uses TRBV20-1 and TRBJ2-1; 7 positions agree with TRBD2. This clonotype was obtained from a woman aged 18-29 years with Graves' hyperthyroidism. Sequencing was done on a sample of blood. The CDR3 DNA reads as TGCAGTGCTAGACGAGGGGCGGGGGAATTAGGGGAGCAGTTCTTC. Amino acids: CSARRGAGELGEQFF.